The following is a TCR beta chain sequence with its context. The antigen is not known. This sample was taken from a study of cytomegalovirus exposure and HLA in healthy donors. Study overall: A preliminary data release comprised 91 million or so unique TCRs obtained from HLA-typed donors. Study-wide findings and caveats: The study flagged fewer than 200 TCR beta chains as cytomegalovirus-associated. The availability of immune exposure information extended only to CMV serostatus. A likely sequencing artifact accounted for one observed cluster of highly shared sequence variants.

Germline assignment: CDR1 SGDLS and CDR2 YYNGEE. J gave up 0 bases and V 3 bases, and 4 bases lay outside the gene matches. The CDR3 loop spans 18 amino acids. Use of 60 Vbeta and 13 Jbeta primers characterized the PCR. Clones were sequenced by immunoSEQ multiplex PCR, and TCRdb holds only the in-frame ones, with some missing. The data hold 200,000 or so clones, with approximately 82% observed a single time. Sequencing was done on a sample of PBMCs. The sequence came from a male donor in good health and CMV-seronegative. The V call is TRBV9, the J call TRBJ2-6; the match to TRBD2 covers 12 bases. CDR3 DNA: TGTGCCAGCAGCGCAGGACTAGCGGGATCCTCTGGGGCCAACGTCCTGACTTTC. As protein: CASSAGLAGSSGANVLTF.